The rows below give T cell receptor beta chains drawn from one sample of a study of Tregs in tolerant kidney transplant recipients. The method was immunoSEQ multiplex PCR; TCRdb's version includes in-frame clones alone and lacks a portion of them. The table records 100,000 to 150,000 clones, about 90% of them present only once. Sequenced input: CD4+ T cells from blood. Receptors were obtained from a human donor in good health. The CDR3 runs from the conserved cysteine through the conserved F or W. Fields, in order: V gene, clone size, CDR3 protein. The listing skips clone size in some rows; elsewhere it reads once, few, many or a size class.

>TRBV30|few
CAWSRWAYEQYF
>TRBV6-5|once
CASSSSGNGDNEQFF
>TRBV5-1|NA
CASSFIGQLNEKLFF
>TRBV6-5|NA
CASSAPGTEQYF
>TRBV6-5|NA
CASSYSGRASYGYTF
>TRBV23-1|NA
CASPRTDVTYEQYF
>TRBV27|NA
CASSLRVQDTQYF
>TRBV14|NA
CASSQIPGTGGRYNEQFF
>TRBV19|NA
CASSTRQGARGGAAFF
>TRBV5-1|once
CASSGATQLNEKLFF
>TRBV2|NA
CASSVSRGETQYF
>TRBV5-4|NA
CASSSEGHRNEKLFF
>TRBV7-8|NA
CASSLGGGETQYF
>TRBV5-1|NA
CASRVDTRNEQYF
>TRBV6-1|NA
CASSSQPVGNEKLFF
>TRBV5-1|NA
CASSLGTNEKLFF
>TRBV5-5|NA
CASSFPMGPQHF
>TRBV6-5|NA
CASSLGQLYGYTF
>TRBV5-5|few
CASSFGRIRPLQGTEAFF
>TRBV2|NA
CASSDGTGDNEQFF
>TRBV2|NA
CASRGDRGGYTF
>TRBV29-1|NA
CSVEAGTPDGYTF
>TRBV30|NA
CAFQFTDAQYF
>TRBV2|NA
CARESGGNTGELFF
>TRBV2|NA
CASSLTSGNYEQYF
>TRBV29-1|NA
CSGRQGNYGYTF
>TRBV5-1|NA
CASSADSPPYEQYF
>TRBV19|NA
CASRLQDFYGYTF
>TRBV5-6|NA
CASAWGGSGQPQHF
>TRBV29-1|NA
CSVGGGQGGGGYTF
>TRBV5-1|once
CASSFNQGTQYF
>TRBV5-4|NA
CASYLTQGATYSPLHF
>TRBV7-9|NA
CASGGGKANEKLFF
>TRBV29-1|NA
CSVDLATDTQYF
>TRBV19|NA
CASSKFVPGGAEKLFF
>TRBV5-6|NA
CASSFGHPISYNEQFF
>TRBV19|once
CASSIGRLGNQPQHF
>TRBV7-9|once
CASSSLGTGPAGELFF
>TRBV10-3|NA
CAISESREETQYF
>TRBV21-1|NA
CASSKADGIGGTEAFF
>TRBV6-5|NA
CASSYYSQNTEAFF
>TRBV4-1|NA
CASSQGLTASSWNSPLHF